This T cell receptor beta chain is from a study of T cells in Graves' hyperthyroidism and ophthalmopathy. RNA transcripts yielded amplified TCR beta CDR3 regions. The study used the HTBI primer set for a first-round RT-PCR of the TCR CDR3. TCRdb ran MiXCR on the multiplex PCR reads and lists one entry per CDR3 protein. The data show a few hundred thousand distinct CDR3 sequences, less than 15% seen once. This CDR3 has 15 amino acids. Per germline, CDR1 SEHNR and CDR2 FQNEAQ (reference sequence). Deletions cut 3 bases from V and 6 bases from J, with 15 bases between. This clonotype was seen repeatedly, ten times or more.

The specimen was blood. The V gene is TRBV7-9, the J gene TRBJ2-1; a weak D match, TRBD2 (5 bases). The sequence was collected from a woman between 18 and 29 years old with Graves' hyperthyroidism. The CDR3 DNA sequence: TGTGCCAGCAGCTTCCGGTACGGGGTAGGCAATGAGCAGTTCTTC. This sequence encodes CASSFRYGVGNEQFF.